A single sample gave rise to the 10 T cell receptor beta chains below, sequenced in a study of Ad26.COV2.S vaccination and SARS-CoV-2 variants. Profiling relied on immunoSEQ multiplex PCR, and the TCRdb table lists in-frame clones only, not all of them. The sample contains 360,000 or so clones, roughly 84% of which appear only once. Treatment indicated: around 19 received Ad26.COV2.S at low or high dose, single or two shots; about 5 received placebo; per-sample allocation not given. Sampling was performed 63 days after the first vaccine or placebo injection. The source was peripheral blood, collected in a trial of Ad26.COV2.S vaccine versus placebo. All receptors derive from a person aged 18-65 years who received the Ad26.COV2.S COVID-19 vaccine or a placebo.

This chain uses TRBV9 with TRBJ2-2, with unresolved D. Germline CDR1 and CDR2: SGDLS and YYNGEE. The CDR3 sequence is 11 residues long. Trimming took off 4 bases at V and 6 bases at J, with 4 bases between the two ends. CDR3 residues: CASSHPGELFF. CDR3 sequence (DNA): TGTGCCAGCAGCCACCCCGGGGAGCTGTTTTTT.

Regarding this clone: The identical CDR3 is also encoded by other nucleotide sequences in the sample. This rearrangement joins TRBV19 to TRBJ1-6; D not certain. There are 13 residues in the CDR3. V lost 3 bases, J lost 6 bases, and 6 bases lay in between. Germline V gene lookup returns CDR1 LNHDA and CDR2 SQIVND (reference sequence). As DNA, the CDR3 is TGTGCCAGTAGTATTAATGGTAATTCACCCCTCCACTTT. Its translation: CASSINGNSPLHF.

The chain has TRBV11-2 and TRBJ1-4; 8 nucleotides line up with TRBD1. Germline V gene sequence: CDR1 SGHAT, CDR2 FQNNGV. Germline trimming cut 3 bases from V and 5 bases from J; bases unmatched to any gene: 8. The CDR3 runs to 16 residues. CDR3 DNA: TGTGCCAGCAGCTTCGGCGGGGACAGGAAAAATGAAAAACTGTTTTTT. Amino acid sequence: CASSFGGDRKNEKLFF.

The chain couples TRBV27 to TRBJ1-6, with D uncertain. The CDR3 is 12 amino acids. V was pared by 5 bases and J by 10 bases, with 9 bases between. Per germline, CDR1 MNHEY and CDR2 SMNVEV (reference sequence). The CDR3 DNA reads TGTGCCAGCAGTACAGAAGGATCACCCCTCCACTTT. Translation: CASSTEGSPLHF.

The chain is built from TRBV25-1 and TRBJ1-5; 10 nucleotides line up with TRBD1. The CDR3 has 15 residues. Per the germline V gene, CDR1 is MGHDK and CDR2 is SYGVNS. Unmatched junction bases numbered 0, after V lost 2 bases and J lost 2 bases. The CDR3 DNA reads TGTGCCAGCAGTGAAGGGACAGGGGGCAATCAGCCCCAGCATTTT. This encodes CASSEGTGGNQPQHF. The full variable domain, completed using reference TRBV25-1 and TRBJ1-5, is EADIYQTPRYLVIGTGKKITLECSQTMGHDKMYWYQQDPGMELHLIHYSYGVNSTEKGDLSSESTVSRIRTEHFPLTLESARPSHTSQYLCASSEGTGGNQPQHFGDGTRLSIL.

This sequence joins TRBV9 and TRBJ1-3; D perhaps matches TRBD1 (6 bases). V was cut by 4 bases and J by 3 bases, with 20 bases left in between. This CDR3 spans 17 amino acids. Germline-derived CDR1 and CDR2 are SGDLS and YYNGEE. This CDR3 reads CASSPLTSGAFGNTIYF. The CDR3 nucleotides are TGTGCCAGCAGCCCCCTAACCTCGGGGGCTTTTGGAAACACCATATATTTT.

This clone was detected once. The CDR3 nucleotides read TGTGCCAGCAGTTTATTCCCTAGCGGGCTGTACGAGCAGTACTTC. Amino acids: CASSLFPSGLYEQYF. The chain links TRBV27 to TRBJ2-7; 8 bases line up with TRBD2. The CDR3 is 15 amino acids. Trimming at V came to 1 base and at J to 4 bases, leaving 6 bases not matched to a gene. CDR1 is MNHEY and CDR2 is SMNVEV in the germline V gene (reference sequence).

The rearrangement uses TRBV7-3 and TRBJ2-5; TRBD1 matches 8 bases. CDR1 and CDR2 from the germline V gene are SGHTA and FQGTGA. CDR3 length equals 15 residues. V lost 1 base, J lost 5 bases, and 6 bases stayed unmatched. The CDR3 reads CASSLNQGAWETQYF. DNA for the CDR3: TGTGCCAGCAGCTTAAATCAGGGGGCCTGGGAGACCCAGTACTTC. Full variable domain (remainder filled in from reference TRBV7-3 and TRBJ2-5): GAGVSQTPSNKVTEKGKYVELRCDPISGHTALYWYRQSLGQGPEFLIYFQGTGAADDSGLPNDRFFAVRPEGSVSTLKIQRTERGDSAVYLCASSLNQGAWETQYFGPGTRLLVL.

J is TRBJ1-5 and V is TRBV11-2, with 9 positions matching TRBD1. The V gene's germline CDR1 is SGHAT and CDR2 FQNNGV. This CDR3 contains 15 residues. J gave up 7 bases and V 1 base, and 5 bases lay outside the gene matches. The CDR3 is CASSLGGQGRQPQHF. CDR3 sequence (DNA): TGTGCCAGCAGCTTAGGGGGACAGGGACGGCAGCCCCAGCATTTT.

In this sample, this clone turned up a few times. This chain joins TRBV3-1 (or the pseudogene TRBV3-2) and TRBJ1-1; tentatively, D is TRBD1 (5 bases). The germline gives CDR1 LGHDT, CDR2 YNNKEL (reference sequence). There are 14 residues in the CDR3. The V and J ends lost 4 bases and 4 bases respectively, with 13 bases between them. CDR3 protein: CASSLGPGVTEAFF. The DNA of the CDR3 is TGTGCCAGCAGCCTGGGCCCGGGGGTCACTGAAGCTTTCTTT.